This T cell receptor beta chain was profiled in a study of PD-L1 blockade in urothelial cancer. Regarding time point: peripheral blood 6 weeks after treatment start. CDR1 SGHNT and CDR2 YENEEA come from the germline V gene. Trimming took off 4 bases at V and 2 bases at J, with 11 bases between the two ends. There are 14 residues in the CDR3. Sequencing was performed with immunoSEQ multiplex PCR; in TCRdb, only in-frame clones are kept and a portion is missing. The table shows about 130,000 clones, with about 82% occurring only once. This material consisted of PBMCs, taken around atezolizumab (anti-PD-L1) treatment. The receptor was derived from a man aged 45-60 years with urothelial cancer. This chain uses TRBV11-3 with TRBJ2-5; D possibly corresponds to TRBD2 (6 bases). CDR3 DNA: TGTGCCAGCAGCTACCCGGGACTTCAAGAGACCCAGTACTTC. Translation: CASSYPGLQETQYF.